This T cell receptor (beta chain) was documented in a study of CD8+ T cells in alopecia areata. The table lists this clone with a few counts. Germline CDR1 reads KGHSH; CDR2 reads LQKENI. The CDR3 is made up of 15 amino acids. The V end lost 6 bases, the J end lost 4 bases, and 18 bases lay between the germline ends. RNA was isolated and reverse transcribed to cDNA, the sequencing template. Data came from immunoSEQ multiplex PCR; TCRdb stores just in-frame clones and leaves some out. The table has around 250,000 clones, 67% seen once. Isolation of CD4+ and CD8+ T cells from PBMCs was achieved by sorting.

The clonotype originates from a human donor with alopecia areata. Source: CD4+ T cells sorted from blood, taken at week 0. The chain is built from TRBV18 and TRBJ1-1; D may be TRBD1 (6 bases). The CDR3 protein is CASSPAGGAGTEAFF. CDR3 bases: TGTGCCAGCTCCCCAGCGGGGGGCGCGGGCACTGAAGCTTTCTTT.